What follows are 17 T cell receptor beta chains derived from one specimen sequenced in a study of cytomegalovirus exposure and HLA in healthy donors. Assay used: immunoSEQ multiplex PCR; TCRdb lists only in-frame clones, some missing. The sample lists around 150,000 clones, approximately 96% seen once, with approximately 0.82% in the top ten. Sequenced sample: PBMCs. All receptors derive from a woman under 30 in good health and CMV-seronegative.

The V call is TRBV4-2, the J call TRBJ2-1; 9 bases align to TRBD1. CDR1 is LGHNA, CDR2 YNFKEQ, per germline. V dropped 4 bases and J dropped 6; count of bases not matched to a gene: 7. This CDR3 has 15 amino acids. CDR3: CASSPRTGVINEQFF. DNA of the CDR3: TGTGCCAGCAGCCCGCGGACAGGGGTCATCAATGAGCAGTTCTTC.

The chain recombines TRBV5-6 with TRBJ2-4; tentatively, D is TRBD1 (6 bases). Germline V lookup: CDR1 SGHDT, CDR2 YYEEEE. The length of the CDR3 is 18 residues. The V gene lost 0 bases and the J gene lost 2 bases, with 18 bases spanning the gap. CDR3 nucleotide sequence: TGTGCCAGCAGCTTGGAGTTGGGGGCAGGGCAATCCAAAAACATTCAGTACTTC. Translating gives CASSLELGAGQSKNIQYF.

The chain links TRBV14 to TRBJ1-2; D ambiguous. The V gene's germline CDR1 is SGHDN and CDR2 FVKESK. The CDR3 spans 15 residues. With 5 bases removed from V and 4 bases from J, the gap between germline ends came to 17 bases. The CDR3 nucleotides read TGTGCCAGCAGCGGAGGAGCATCCCGAGGCTATGGCTACACCTTC. Translating it yields CASSGGASRGYGYTF.

The chain uses TRBV5-1 and TRBJ2-3; 12 bases agree with TRBD2. Germline CDR1 is SGHRS and CDR2 is YFSETQ. V gave up 4 bases and J gave up 4 bases; unmatched junction bases: 4. The CDR3 consists of 15 residues. The CDR3 sequence is CASSGLAGSPDTQYF. The CDR3 coding sequence is TGCGCCAGCAGCGGACTAGCGGGGAGTCCAGATACGCAGTATTTT. Together with reference TRBV5-1 and TRBJ2-3, the CDR3 gives the full variable domain: KAGVTQTPRYLIKTRGQQVTLSCSPISGHRSVSWYQQTPGQGLQFLFEYFSETQRNKGNFPGRFSGRQFSNSRSEMNVSTLELGDSALYLCASSGLAGSPDTQYFGPGTRLTVL.

The rearrangement uses TRBV4-2 and TRBJ2-5; 9 bases are shared with TRBD2. The V gene end was trimmed by 1 base and the J gene end by 0 bases; junction bases not matched to a gene: 6. Germline CDR1 is LGHNA and CDR2 is YNFKEQ. The CDR3 sequence is 17 residues long. This CDR3 is CASSQGHSGGDQETQYF. The CDR3, as DNA: TGTGCCAGCAGCCAAGGTCATAGCGGGGGAGACCAAGAGACCCAGTACTTC.

This chain connects TRBV7-9 to TRBJ1-1; TRBD1 matches 12 bases. CDR3 length equals 13 residues. Germline V gene lookup returns CDR1 SEHNR and CDR2 FQNEAQ (reference sequence). V dropped 5 bases and J dropped 11; count of bases not matched to a gene: 6. In DNA form, the CDR3 reads TGTGCCAGCAGCCCGGGACAGGGGGCGTGGGCTTTCTTT. Residues: CASSPGQGAWAFF.

This chain joins TRBV5-4 and TRBJ2-6; D is possibly TRBD2 (6 bases). V was shortened by 0 bases and J by 4 bases, with 11 bases between the two germline ends. Per germline, CDR1 SGHNT and CDR2 YYREEE (reference sequence). The CDR3 contains 16 residues. The CDR3 is CASSLDGGTGANVLTF. Written as DNA, the CDR3 is TGTGCCAGCAGCTTGGATGGGGGGACCGGGGCCAACGTCCTGACTTTC.

This sequence joins TRBV19 and TRBJ2-7; D might be TRBD2 (6 bases). This CDR3 has 13 residues. CDR1 and CDR2 from the germline V gene are LNHDA and SQIVND (reference sequence). V dropped 8 bases and J dropped 2 bases, with 13 bases sitting between them. The CDR3 DNA follows: TGTGCCAGTGGATTTGGGGGGACCTACGAGCAGTACTTC. The encoded protein is CASGFGGTYEQYF.

The chain combines TRBV4-1 with TRBJ1-1, with D perhaps TRBD1 (6 bases). CDR1 and CDR2 from the germline V gene are MGHRA and YSYEKL. V gave up 0 bases and J gave up 4 bases, with 9 bases separating them. The CDR3 extends over 14 amino acids. The CDR3 is CASSQDLQGTEAFF. The CDR3 DNA sequence: TGCGCCAGCAGCCAAGATTTACAGGGCACTGAAGCTTTCTTT.

The CDR3: CASSIVRLAGSASDTQYF. The CDR3, as DNA: TGTGCCAGTAGTATAGTTAGGCTAGCGGGGAGCGCATCAGATACGCAGTATTTT. The V and J genes are TRBV19 and TRBJ2-3, with 9 bases matching TRBD2. J gave up 4 bases and V 1 base, and 12 bases lay outside the gene matches. This CDR3 has 18 amino acids. From germline, CDR1 is LNHDA and CDR2 SQIVND (reference sequence).

J is TRBJ2-7 and V is TRBV15; TRBD2 might be the D (6 bases). V was trimmed by 0 bases and J by 6 bases, leaving 15 bases between them. Germline V gene sequence: CDR1 LNHNV, CDR2 YYDKDF (reference sequence). This CDR3 region has 15 residues. CDR3 sequence reads: CATSRDLGKEGEQYF. Here the CDR3 DNA reads TGTGCCACCAGCAGAGATCTAGGCAAGGAGGGCGAGCAGTACTTC.

The chain links TRBV5-1 to TRBJ2-7; 7 positions match TRBD2. V lost 0 bases, J lost 3 bases, and 6 bases stayed unmatched. Germline V lookup: CDR1 SGHRS, CDR2 YFSETQ. This CDR3 has 15 amino acids. CDR3 nucleotide sequence: TGCGCCAGCAGCTTGGCTAGCGGATATATCTACGAGCAGTACTTC. Its protein is CASSLASGYIYEQYF.

This chain uses TRBV11-1 with TRBJ1-6, with a weak D call TRBD1 (6 bases). The CDR3 runs to 15 residues. Trimming left V 5 bases short and J 6 bases short, with 14 bases between. Germline CDR1 and CDR2: SGHAT and FQDESV (reference sequence). The CDR3, as DNA: TGTGCCAGCAGCACCCAAGGACAGTCTAATTCACCCCTCCACTTT. It encodes CASSTQGQSNSPLHF.

The V and J genes are TRBV7-8 and TRBJ1-3; possible D gene TRBD1, 5 bases. In germline, CDR1 is SGHVS, CDR2 FQNEAQ. CDR3 length: 15 residues. Trimming took off 1 base at V and 1 base at J, with 8 bases between the two ends. CDR3 nucleotides: TGTGCCAGCAGCTTAGAAGGGGCTTCTGGAAACACCATATATTTT. Its translation: CASSLEGASGNTIYF.

The chain is built from TRBV7-2 and TRBJ2-2, with D possibly TRBD2 on 7 matching bases. The CDR3 is made up of 15 amino acids. Looked up from germline, CDR1 is SGHTA and CDR2 is FQGNSA. Trimming left V 3 bases short and J 6 bases short, with 14 bases between. CDR3 sequence: CASSLSRGAAGELFF. The DNA of the CDR3 is TGTGCCAGCAGCTTGTCCCGGGGGGCGGCCGGGGAGCTGTTTTTT.

The rearrangement uses TRBV5-1 and TRBJ1-6; possibly TRBD1 for D (5 bases). V dropped 4 bases and J dropped 8 bases, with 16 bases sitting between them. CDR1 and CDR2 from the germline V gene are SGHRS and YFSETQ. The CDR3 consists of 15 residues. The CDR3 protein is CASSVTGGIDSPLHF. CDR3 sequence (DNA): TGCGCCAGCAGCGTGACGGGGGGGATAGATTCACCCCTCCACTTT.

The rearrangement joins TRBV4-2 to TRBJ2-7; D is possibly TRBD2 (6 bases). The CDR3 is made up of 14 amino acids. V lost 4 bases and J 3 bases, leaving 13 bases between the germline ends. Per the germline V gene, CDR1 is LGHNA and CDR2 is YNFKEQ. CDR3 amino acids: CASSLGLEGYEQYF. The CDR3 bases are TGTGCCAGCAGCCTCGGACTGGAGGGCTACGAGCAGTACTTC.